The sample holds many counts of the clone carrying this T cell receptor beta chain. Antigen unknown. The V end was cut by 4 bases, the J end by 2 bases, with 12 bases between. This CDR3 contains 13 residues. Germline values: CDR1 DFQATT, CDR2 SNEGSKA (reference sequence). The sample comes from a study of metastatic and nonmetastatic thyroid tumors. Overall study context: The authors compared repertoires across blood and tumor or nodule tissue from malignant and benign thyroid patients.

Findings and caveats of the study: Across blood and tumor, TCR beta diversity in malignant thyroid tumors was reportedly significantly higher than in benign nodules.

Thyroid surgery had not been preceded by any treatment in any patient. How the authors handled the data: A distant-metastasis classifier for papillary thyroid cancer was built using CDR3 differences across clinicopathological groups. TCRdb re-called the PCR reads through MiXCR. V and J calls and clone size were set by TCRdb, not the authors. The table lists approximately 16,000 clones, around 12% of them singletons. This sequence originates from a female donor with papillary thyroid cancer or a benign thyroid nodule (not recorded which). Some clones in this sample may be carry-over from other donors' samples. Material for sequencing was tumor tissue. The chain links TRBV20-1 to TRBJ2-7; no definite D call. The CDR3 DNA sequence: TGCAGTGCTACCAAGGTACTGACCTACGAGCAGTACTTC. This codes for CSATKVLTYEQYF.